The 19 T cell receptor beta chains reported below all come from one sample, sequenced in a study of blood T cell repertoires in COVID-19. Clones were sequenced by immunoSEQ multiplex PCR, and TCRdb holds only the in-frame ones, with some missing. Among 150,000 to 200,000 clones listed, roughly four fifths were seen once. The sequenced sample consisted of PBMCs or T cells enriched from blood (not recorded which). The receptors come from a middle-aged man who had recovered from COVID-19.

The rearrangement uses TRBV18 and TRBJ1-1, with 7 bases identical to TRBD1. The CDR3 is 13 residues long. J lost 5 bases, V lost 5 bases, and 5 bases had no gene match. Germline CDR1 and CDR2: KGHSH and LQKENI. CDR3 residues: CASSTGVETEAFF. The CDR3 DNA follows: TGTGCCAGCTCAACAGGGGTAGAAACTGAAGCTTTCTTT.

The chain employs TRBV19 and TRBJ1-3; no definite D call. Germline assignment: CDR1 LNHDA and CDR2 SQIVND (reference sequence). Between the trimmed V and J ends, which lost 0 bases and 0 bases, there was a span of 3 bases. The CDR3 length is 14 residues. CDR3 DNA: TGTGCCAGTAGTATAGACAACTCTGGAAACACCATATATTTT. This encodes CASSIDNSGNTIYF.

The chain employs TRBV25-1 and TRBJ2-1; D may be TRBD1 (6 bases). The CDR3 spans 14 residues. V lost 1 base and J lost 9, with 13 bases in between. Germline loops: CDR1 MGHDK, CDR2 SYGVNS. CDR3 in DNA: TGTGCCAGCAGTGAATCAGGGGAGCGAGCTGAGCAGTTCTTC. It is translated as CASSESGERAEQFF.

V is TRBV5-1 and J is TRBJ1-1; D gene uncertain. The ends were cut back, 2 bases at V and 3 bases at J, with 8 bases in the middle. Germline loops: CDR1 SGHRS, CDR2 YFSETQ. The CDR3 runs to 13 residues. The CDR3 region has the DNA TGCGCCAGCAGCTTAGTCCGAGACACTGAAGCTTTCTTT. This translates into CASSLVRDTEAFF.

V usage is TRBV7-2 and J usage is TRBJ2-7, with a weak D call TRBD1 (5 bases). Germline V gene data show CDR1 as SGHTA and CDR2 as FQGNSA. This CDR3 comprises 13 residues. V lost 3 bases and J lost 6, with 12 bases in between. CDR3 in amino acids: CASSLNLRGEQYF. The CDR3 DNA follows: TGTGCCAGCAGCTTGAACCTTAGGGGCGAGCAGTACTTC.

The V gene is TRBV7-8, the J gene TRBJ2-7; 8 bases agree with TRBD2. J lost 6 bases, V lost 5 bases, and 12 bases had no gene match. The CDR3 covers 15 residues. Looked up from germline, CDR1 is SGHVS and CDR2 is FQNEAQ. The CDR3: CASSTLGGGRGEQYF. Written as DNA, the CDR3 is TGTGCCAGCAGCACACTCGGCGGGGGGCGCGGCGAGCAGTACTTC.

The chain recombines TRBV11-3 with TRBJ1-1; 10 bases line up with TRBD1. Germline values: CDR1 SGHNT, CDR2 YENEEA. J gave up 3 bases and V 1 base, and 2 bases lay outside the gene matches. This CDR3 comprises 15 residues. As DNA, the CDR3 is TGTGCCAGCAGCTTAGCGGGGACAGGGGACACTGAAGCTTTCTTT. Amino acids: CASSLAGTGDTEAFF.

The V and J genes are TRBV28 and TRBJ1-4; the match to TRBD1 covers 7 bases. CDR1 MDHEN and CDR2 SYDVKM come from the germline V gene. Trimming at V came to 10 bases and at J to 3 bases, leaving 8 bases not matched to a gene. The CDR3 has 14 residues. The CDR3 sequence: CATEPGTANEKLFF. In DNA form, the CDR3 reads TGTGCCACTGAACCCGGGACAGCTAATGAAAAACTGTTTTTT.

This chain connects TRBV7-2 to TRBJ1-3; D gene uncertain. CDR1 and CDR2 (germline): SGHTA, FQGNSA. The CDR3 is 15 residues long. V was trimmed by 5 bases and J by 0 bases, leaving 11 bases between them. The CDR3 loop is CASSQESFSGNTIYF. CDR3 sequence (DNA): TGTGCCAGCAGCCAGGAATCCTTCTCTGGAAACACCATATATTTT.

This clone was seen more than once but under ten times. The same CDR3 can be traced to other DNA sequences in this sample. The gene calls are TRBV18 and TRBJ2-2, with D tentatively TRBD1 (6 bases). The ends were cut back, 6 bases at V and 1 base at J, with 12 bases in the middle. The CDR3 runs 15 residues. CDR1 and CDR2 (germline): KGHSH, LQKENI. In DNA form, the CDR3 reads TGTGCCAGCTCGCCTAACAGGGAGAACACCGGGGAGCTGTTTTTT. Amino acids: CASSPNRENTGELFF.

This clone was found once. The rearrangement joins TRBV2 to TRBJ1-1; 7 bases fit TRBD1. This CDR3 comprises 13 residues. The germline V gene encodes CDR1 SNHLY and CDR2 FYNNEI. With 5 bases clipped from V and 5 bases from J, the junction kept 5 bases outside the gene matches. The CDR3: CASSLNRGTEAFF. The CDR3 coding sequence is TGTGCCAGCAGTCTTAACAGGGGAACTGAAGCTTTCTTT.

The chain is built from TRBV30 and TRBJ2-1, with 8 nucleotides matching TRBD2. Germline V gives CDR1 GTSNPN, CDR2 SVGIG (reference sequence). V lost 2 bases to trimming and J lost 0 bases; unmatched junction nucleotides: 18. The length of the CDR3 is 20 residues. CDR3 DNA sequence: TGTGCCTGGAGTAAGGGCGTCGGGCTAGCGGGTAGTAGCTCCTACAATGAGCAGTTCTTC. Translating gives CAWSKGVGLAGSSSYNEQFF.

This clone showed up just once. J is TRBJ1-6 and V is TRBV4-1; D gene uncertain. The CDR3 length is 17 residues. The V and J ends lost 0 bases and 10 bases respectively, with 19 bases between them. Germline CDR1 and CDR2: MGHRA and YSYEKL. The CDR3 DNA is TGCGCCAGCAGCCAAGATGTCGATCGGGATCGGGGATCACCCCTCCACTTT. Translation gives CASSQDVDRDRGSPLHF.

This chain connects TRBV15 to TRBJ2-7, with D unresolved. V was cut by 0 bases and J by 2 bases, with 5 bases left in between. The CDR3 length is 13 residues. Germline lookup yields CDR1 LNHNV and CDR2 YYDKDF (reference sequence). CDR3 residues: CATSRDIAYEQYV. For the CDR3, the DNA is TGTGCCACCAGCAGAGATATAGCCTACGAGCAGTACGTC.

The V gene is TRBV2, the J gene TRBJ2-1, with 8 nucleotides matching TRBD2. Per the germline V gene, CDR1 is SNHLY and CDR2 is FYNNEI. This CDR3 region has 15 residues. The ends lost 1 base at V and 6 bases at J; junction bases unmatched: 5. The CDR3 coding sequence is TGTGCCAGCAGTGAAGGAGCGGGAGTGAGCAATGAGCAGTTCTTC. It codes for CASSEGAGVSNEQFF.

This chain joins TRBV11-3 and TRBJ2-3, with a possible D match to TRBD2 (6 bases). Germline V gives CDR1 SGHNT, CDR2 YENEEA. This CDR3 contains 14 residues. V shed 5 bases and J shed 6 bases, with 15 bases lying between them. CDR3 in DNA: TGTGCCAGCAGCCGGGCCCCGGGGGAGGATACGCAGTATTTT. Its protein is CASSRAPGEDTQYF.

The V and J genes are TRBV29-1 and TRBJ1-1; D is ambiguous. The germline V gene encodes CDR1 SQVTM and CDR2 ANQGSEA. The CDR3 covers 13 residues. Trimming took 2 bases from V and 2 from J, leaving 9 bases between them. The CDR3 is CSVEFELNTEAFF. The CDR3 DNA sequence: TGCAGCGTTGAATTCGAACTAAACACTGAAGCTTTCTTT.

The chain recombines TRBV4-3 with TRBJ1-2; D remains ambiguous. V was clipped by 3 bases and J by 2 bases, with 13 bases between them. CDR1 is LGHNA, CDR2 YSLEER, per germline. This CDR3 region has 15 residues. CDR3 nucleotide sequence: TGCGCCAGCAGCCACCCACCCGGGTCAAACTATGGCTACACCTTC. Encoded protein: CASSHPPGSNYGYTF.

This sequence joins TRBV19 and TRBJ2-1, with TRBD2 identical over 10 bases. The V gene end was trimmed by 5 bases and the J gene end by 9 bases; junction bases not matched to a gene: 16. The CDR3 runs 17 residues. Looked up from germline, CDR1 is LNHDA and CDR2 is SQIVND (reference sequence). CDR3 sequence (DNA): TGTGCCAGTAGTGCCCGAGGCAGCGGGAGGGCCGGAGGTGAGCAGTTCTTC. It yields the protein CASSARGSGRAGGEQFF.